Presented here are 11 T cell receptor beta chains from one specimen sequenced in a study of beta chain features in type 1 diabetes. Study-wide results and caveats: TCRB CDR3s were moderately but significantly shorter in Type 1 diabetes patients in all four CD4+ subsets.

Sequenced material consisted of expressed TCRB transcripts (all of the isolated RNA was reverse transcribed). Repertoires were generated with immunoSEQ multiplex PCR, while TCRdb's copy carries only in-frame clones and drops some. The table records 600,000 or so clones, over 12% of them present only once. The antigens these receptors bind are not known. The sample was naive CD4+ T cells from blood. The receptors come from a man between 18 and 29 years old with type 1 diabetes.

This chain links TRBV13 with TRBJ2-5; 10 bases are shared with TRBD1. Germline V gene lookup returns CDR1 PRHDT and CDR2 FYEKMQ (reference sequence). The CDR3 is 16 amino acids. V lost 4 bases to trimming and J lost 0 bases; unmatched junction nucleotides: 5. This chain's CDR3 is CASSYRQGANQETQYF. In nucleotides, the CDR3 is TGTGCCAGCAGCTATCGACAGGGGGCAAACCAAGAGACCCAGTACTTC.

The sample holds a few counts of this clone. This chain joins TRBV28 and TRBJ1-6; no clear D gene. Germline values: CDR1 MDHEN, CDR2 SYDVKM. The CDR3 totals 14 residues. V was trimmed by 7 bases and J by 2 bases, leaving 9 bases between them. CDR3 sequence (DNA): TGTGCCAGCACCGCAAGCCCCTATAATTCACCCCTCCACTTT. Translated, it gives CASTASPYNSPLHF.

V and J are TRBV7-9 and TRBJ2-7; the D is unclear. Trimming stripped 7 bases from V and 3 bases from J, with 10 bases between. Germline V gene data show CDR1 as SEHNR and CDR2 as FQNEAQ (reference sequence). The CDR3 consists of 12 residues. The CDR3 sequence is CASTVGSYEQYF. The DNA of the CDR3 is TGTGCCAGCACCGTGGGTAGCTACGAGCAGTACTTC.

CDR3 loop: CASSRDYNSETQYF. In DNA, the CDR3 is TGTGCCAGCAGTCGGGATTACAATTCAGAGACCCAGTACTTC. The chain combines TRBV11-2 with TRBJ2-5; D is perhaps TRBD2 (5 bases). The germline V gene encodes CDR1 SGHAT and CDR2 FQNNGV. The V end lost 6 bases, the J end lost 4 bases, and 15 bases lay between the germline ends. The CDR3 has 14 residues.

A few counts support this clone. The chain has TRBV2 and TRBJ2-7; 11 nucleotides match TRBD2. Per the germline V gene, CDR1 is SNHLY and CDR2 is FYNNEI. The V segment lost 5 bases and the J segment 2 bases; nucleotides outside the gene matches: 2. The CDR3 has 14 amino acids. The CDR3 reads CASSLAGGPYEQYF. The CDR3 DNA reads TGTGCCAGCAGTCTAGCGGGAGGACCCTACGAGCAGTACTTC.

This clone was observed a handful of times. The chain recombines TRBV6-5 with TRBJ2-7; the match to TRBD1 covers 7 bases. The CDR3 loop spans 12 amino acids. V shed 5 bases, J shed 12 bases, and the junction held 10 bases outside the gene matches. Germline V gene lookup returns CDR1 MNHEY and CDR2 SVGAGI. The CDR3 loop is CASSTDRRSWYF. In DNA, the CDR3 is TGTGCCAGCAGTACGGACAGGCGGTCTTGGTACTTC.

This rearrangement joins TRBV19 to TRBJ2-7; TRBD2 aligns across 7 bases. The CDR3 is 14 amino acids. Germline-derived CDR1 and CDR2 are LNHDA and SQIVND (reference sequence). J was trimmed by 5 bases and V by 2 bases; bases with no gene match: 6. Written as DNA, the CDR3 is TGTGCCAGTAGTATAACTTGGGGGGGAAACGAGCAGTACTTC. Translation gives CASSITWGGNEQYF.

V usage is TRBV9 and J usage is TRBJ2-3, with TRBD2 matching over 8 bases. The J segment lost 2 bases and the V segment lost 0 bases, leaving 2 bases of the junction unmatched. The V gene's germline CDR1 is SGDLS and CDR2 YYNGEE. The length of the CDR3 is 15 residues. CDR3 sequence reads: CASSVAGGLTDTQYF. The CDR3 DNA reads as TGTGCCAGCAGCGTAGCGGGAGGGCTCACAGATACGCAGTATTTT.

V is TRBV5-6 and J is TRBJ2-5; D is unclear. This CDR3 has 15 residues. With 4 bases removed from V and 4 bases from J, the gap between germline ends came to 17 bases. Per the germline V gene, CDR1 is SGHDT and CDR2 is YYEEEE. CDR3 sequence: CASSRRYGVIETQYF. The CDR3 DNA reads as TGTGCCAGCAGCCGCCGCTATGGTGTTATAGAGACCCAGTACTTC.

The chain joins TRBV30 to TRBJ2-1; 7 bases are shared with TRBD2. This CDR3 has 15 residues. Looked up from germline, CDR1 is GTSNPN and CDR2 is SVGIG (reference sequence). With 3 bases clipped from V and 4 bases from J, the junction kept 9 bases outside the gene matches. The CDR3 reads CAWREKRDGYNEQFF. The CDR3 coding sequence is TGTGCCTGGAGAGAGAAGCGGGATGGGTACAATGAGCAGTTCTTC.

This clone was counted between two and nine times. CDR3 loop: CASSPDPLRRNTEAFF. The CDR3 DNA is TGTGCCAGCAGTCCTGACCCGCTGCGGCGGAACACTGAAGCTTTCTTT. V usage is TRBV5-4 and J usage is TRBJ1-1, with unresolved D. In germline, CDR1 is SGHNT, CDR2 YYREEE (reference sequence). CDR3 length: 16 residues. Between the trimmed V and J ends, which lost 5 bases and 1 base, there was a span of 18 bases.